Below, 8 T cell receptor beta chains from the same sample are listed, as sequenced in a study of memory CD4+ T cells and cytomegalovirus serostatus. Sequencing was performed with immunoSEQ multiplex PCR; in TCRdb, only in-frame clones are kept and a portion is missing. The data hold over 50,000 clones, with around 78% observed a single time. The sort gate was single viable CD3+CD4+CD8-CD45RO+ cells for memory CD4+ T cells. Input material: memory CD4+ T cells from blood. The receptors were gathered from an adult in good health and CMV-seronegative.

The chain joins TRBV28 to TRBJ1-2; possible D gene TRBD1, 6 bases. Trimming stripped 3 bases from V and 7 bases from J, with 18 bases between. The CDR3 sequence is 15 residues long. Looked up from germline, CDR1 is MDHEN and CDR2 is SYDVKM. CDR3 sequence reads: CASSLGGAGARGYTF. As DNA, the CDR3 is TGTGCCAGCAGTTTGGGTGGGGCGGGGGCGCGTGGCTACACCTTC.

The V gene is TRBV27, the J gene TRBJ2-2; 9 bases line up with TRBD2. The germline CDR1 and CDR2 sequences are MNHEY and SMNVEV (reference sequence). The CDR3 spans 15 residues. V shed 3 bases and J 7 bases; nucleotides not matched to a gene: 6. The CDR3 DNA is TGTGCCAGCAGTTTTAGCCTAGCGGGGATCGGGGAGCTGTTTTTT. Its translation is CASSFSLAGIGELFF.

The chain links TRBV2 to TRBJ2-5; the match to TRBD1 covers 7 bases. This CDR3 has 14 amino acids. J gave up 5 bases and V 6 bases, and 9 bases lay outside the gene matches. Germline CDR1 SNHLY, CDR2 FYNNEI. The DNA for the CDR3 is TGTGCCAGCAGCGAGGGGGCGCGGAAGGAGACCCAGTACTTC. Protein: CASSEGARKETQYF.

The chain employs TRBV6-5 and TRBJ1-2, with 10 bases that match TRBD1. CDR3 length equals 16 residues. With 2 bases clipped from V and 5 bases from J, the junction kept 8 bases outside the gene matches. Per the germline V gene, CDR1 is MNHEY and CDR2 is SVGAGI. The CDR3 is CASSYVRTGGSYGYTF. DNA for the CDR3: TGTGCCAGCAGTTACGTAAGGACAGGGGGATCATATGGCTACACCTTC.

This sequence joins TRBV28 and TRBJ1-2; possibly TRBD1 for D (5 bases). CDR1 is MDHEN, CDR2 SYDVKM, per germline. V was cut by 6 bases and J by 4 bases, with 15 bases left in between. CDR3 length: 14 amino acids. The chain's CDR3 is CASRITDRAYGYTF. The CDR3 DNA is TGTGCCAGCAGGATAACAGACAGAGCCTATGGCTACACCTTC.

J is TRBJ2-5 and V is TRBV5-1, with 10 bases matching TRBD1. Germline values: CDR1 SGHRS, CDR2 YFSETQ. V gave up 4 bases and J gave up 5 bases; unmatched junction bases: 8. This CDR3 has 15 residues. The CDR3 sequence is CASSLRQGARETQYF. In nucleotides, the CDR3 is TGCGCCAGCAGCCTGCGACAGGGGGCGCGGGAGACCCAGTACTTC.

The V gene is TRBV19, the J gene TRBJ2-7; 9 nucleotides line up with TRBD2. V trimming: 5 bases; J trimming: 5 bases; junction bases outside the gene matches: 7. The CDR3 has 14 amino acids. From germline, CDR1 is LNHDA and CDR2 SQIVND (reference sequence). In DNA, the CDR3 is TGTGCCAGTAGTGAACTAGCGGGTTTGGACGAGCAGTACTTC. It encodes CASSELAGLDEQYF.

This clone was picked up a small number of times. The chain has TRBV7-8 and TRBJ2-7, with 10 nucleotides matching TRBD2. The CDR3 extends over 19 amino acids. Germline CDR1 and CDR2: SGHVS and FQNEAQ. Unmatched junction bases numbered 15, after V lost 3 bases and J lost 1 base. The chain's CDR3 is CASSFSPSGRGFQSYEQYF. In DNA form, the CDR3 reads TGTGCCAGCAGCTTTTCCCCGAGCGGGAGGGGTTTCCAGTCCTACGAGCAGTACTTC.